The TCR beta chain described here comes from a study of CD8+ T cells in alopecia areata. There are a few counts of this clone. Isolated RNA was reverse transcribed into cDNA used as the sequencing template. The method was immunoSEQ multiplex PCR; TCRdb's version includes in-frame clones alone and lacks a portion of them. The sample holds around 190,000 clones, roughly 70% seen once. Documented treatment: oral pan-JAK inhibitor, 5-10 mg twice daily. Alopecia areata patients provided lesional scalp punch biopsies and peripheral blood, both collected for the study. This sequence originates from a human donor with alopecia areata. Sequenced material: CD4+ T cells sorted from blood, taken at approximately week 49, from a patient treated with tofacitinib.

CDR3 amino acids: CAWSPPGTLANYGYTF. The CDR3 DNA sequence: TGTGCCTGGAGCCCGCCAGGGACCTTAGCTAACTATGGCTACACCTTC. The rearrangement uses TRBV30 and TRBJ1-2; TRBD1 might be the D (5 bases). The V end lost 3 bases, the J end lost 0 bases, and 17 bases lay between the germline ends. CDR3 size: 16 residues. Germline V lookup: CDR1 GTSNPN, CDR2 SVGIG (reference sequence).